This TCR beta chain was documented in a study of cytomegalovirus exposure and HLA in healthy donors. The PCR had 60 Vbeta and 13 Jbeta primers. The method was immunoSEQ multiplex PCR; TCRdb's version includes in-frame clones alone and lacks a portion of them. Of about 160,000 clones listed, roughly four fifths are singletons. CDR3 length: 15 amino acids. V lost 0 bases to trimming and J lost 2 bases, with 13 bases between them. Per the germline V gene, CDR1 is GTSNPN and CDR2 is SVGIG (reference sequence). Study-level findings and limits: In a later analysis, more than 15,000 TCR beta sequences were associated with HLA alleles at 0.05 false discovery rate.

As to this clone: Its antigen is still unknown.

The J gene is TRBJ2-5, the V gene TRBV30; TRBD2 is a possible D gene (6 bases). The sample consisted of PBMCs. The TCR was taken from a male donor in good health and CMV-seropositive. The chain's CDR3 is CAWSVRGALQETQYF. The CDR3 DNA is TGTGCCTGGAGTGTACGCGGGGCACTTCAAGAGACCCAGTACTTC. The variable domain in full, completed from reference TRBV30 and TRBJ2-5, reads SQTIHQWPATLVQPVGSPLSLECTVEGTSNPNLYWYRQAAGRGLQLLFYSVGIGQISSEVPQNLSASRPQDRQFILSSKKLLLSDSGFYLCAWSVRGALQETQYFGPGTRLLVL.